This section outlines one TCR beta chain sequence together with its context. The data belong to a study of blood T cell repertoires in COVID-19. Here immunoSEQ multiplex PCR was the method, and the copy in TCRdb shows in-frame clones only, minus some. In the table there are around 33,000 clones, about 92% of which are singletons. This CDR3 spans 13 amino acids. The germline V gene has CDR1 LNHDA and CDR2 SQIVND (reference sequence). Trimming cost V 7 bases and J 4 bases; bases outside gene matches: 6. This sequence originates from a man older than 75 with acute or convalescent COVID-19. The sequencing input was peripheral blood. The chain links TRBV19 to TRBJ2-5; 7 bases match TRBD2. The CDR3 protein is CASMPSGGETQYF. The CDR3 DNA sequence: TGTGCCAGTATGCCTAGCGGTGGAGAGACCCAGTACTTC.